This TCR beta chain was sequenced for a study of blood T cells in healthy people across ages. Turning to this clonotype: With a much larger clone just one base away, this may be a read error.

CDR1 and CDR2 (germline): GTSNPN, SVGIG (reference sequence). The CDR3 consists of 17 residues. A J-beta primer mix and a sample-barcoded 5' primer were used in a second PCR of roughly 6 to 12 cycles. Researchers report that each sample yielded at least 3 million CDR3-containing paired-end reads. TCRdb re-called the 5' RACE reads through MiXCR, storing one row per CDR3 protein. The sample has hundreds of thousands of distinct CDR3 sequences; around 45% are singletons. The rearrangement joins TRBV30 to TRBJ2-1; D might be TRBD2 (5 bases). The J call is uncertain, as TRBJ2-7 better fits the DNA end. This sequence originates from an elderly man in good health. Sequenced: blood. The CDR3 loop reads CAWSTSFRWESNNEQYF. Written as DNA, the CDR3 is TGTGCCTGGAGTACGTCGTTTCGGTGGGAGAGTAACAATGAGCAGTACTTC.